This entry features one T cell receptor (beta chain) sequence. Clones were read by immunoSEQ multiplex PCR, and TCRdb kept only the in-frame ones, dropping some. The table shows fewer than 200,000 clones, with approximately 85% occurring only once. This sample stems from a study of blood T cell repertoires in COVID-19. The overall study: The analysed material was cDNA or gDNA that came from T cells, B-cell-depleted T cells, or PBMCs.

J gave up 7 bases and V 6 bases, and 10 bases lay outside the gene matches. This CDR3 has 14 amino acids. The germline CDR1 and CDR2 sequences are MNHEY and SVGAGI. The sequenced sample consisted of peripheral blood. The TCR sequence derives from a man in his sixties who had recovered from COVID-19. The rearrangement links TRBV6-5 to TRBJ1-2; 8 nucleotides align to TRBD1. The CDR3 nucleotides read TGTGCCAGCAGCCGAGGGACAGGCGTCGGTGGCTACACCTTC. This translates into CASSRGTGVGGYTF.